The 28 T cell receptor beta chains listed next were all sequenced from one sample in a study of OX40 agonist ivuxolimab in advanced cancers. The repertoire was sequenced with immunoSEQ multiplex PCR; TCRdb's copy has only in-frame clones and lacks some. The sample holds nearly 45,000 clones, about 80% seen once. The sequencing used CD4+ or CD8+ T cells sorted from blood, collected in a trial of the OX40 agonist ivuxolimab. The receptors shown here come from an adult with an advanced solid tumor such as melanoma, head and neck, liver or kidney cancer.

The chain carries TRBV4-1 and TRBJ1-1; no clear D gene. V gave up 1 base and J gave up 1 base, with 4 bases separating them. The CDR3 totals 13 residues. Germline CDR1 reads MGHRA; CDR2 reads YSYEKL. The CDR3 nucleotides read TGCGCCAGCAGCCAAGGCAGGAACACTGAAGCTTTCTTT. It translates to CASSQGRNTEAFF.

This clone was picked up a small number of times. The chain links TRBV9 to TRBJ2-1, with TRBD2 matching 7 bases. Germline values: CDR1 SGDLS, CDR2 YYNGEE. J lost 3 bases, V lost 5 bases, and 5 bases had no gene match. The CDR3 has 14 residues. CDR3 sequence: CASSSSGVYNEQFF. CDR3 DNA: TGTGCCAGCAGTTCTAGCGGTGTCTACAATGAGCAGTTCTTC.

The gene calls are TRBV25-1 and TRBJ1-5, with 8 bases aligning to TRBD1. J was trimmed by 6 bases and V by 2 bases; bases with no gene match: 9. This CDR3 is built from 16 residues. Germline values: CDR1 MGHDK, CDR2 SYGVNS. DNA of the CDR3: TGTGCCAGCAGTGAAGGATTAGCTACAGGGGGTCAGCCCCAGCATTTT. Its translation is CASSEGLATGGQPQHF.

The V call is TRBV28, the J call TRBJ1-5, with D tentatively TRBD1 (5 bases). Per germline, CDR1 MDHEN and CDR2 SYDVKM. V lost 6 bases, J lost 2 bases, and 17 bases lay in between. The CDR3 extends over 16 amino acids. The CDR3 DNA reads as TGTGCCAGCAGCACATCAACGGGCAGGGGCAATCAGCCCCAGCATTTT. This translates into CASSTSTGRGNQPQHF.

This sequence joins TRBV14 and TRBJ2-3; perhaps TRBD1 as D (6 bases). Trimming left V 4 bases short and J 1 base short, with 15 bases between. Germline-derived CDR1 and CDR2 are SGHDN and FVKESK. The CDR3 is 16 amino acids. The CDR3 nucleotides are TGTGCCAGCAGCCCAAGTACGTACAGGGGCACAGATACGCAGTATTTT. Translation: CASSPSTYRGTDTQYF.

The DNA of the CDR3 is TGTGCCAGCAGCCGCGGACAGACGAAGTTGAACACTGAAGCTTTCTTT. The encoded protein is CASSRGQTKLNTEAFF. The rearrangement joins TRBV28 to TRBJ1-1; TRBD1 might be the D (6 bases). Per the germline V gene, CDR1 is MDHEN and CDR2 is SYDVKM. CDR3 size: 16 residues. Trimming shortened V by 6 bases and J by 0 bases, and 17 bases separated the two germline ends.

The CDR3 DNA reads as TGCGCCAGCAGCCAAGATATAGGTACTTTGGCTAATGAAAAACTGTTTTTT. As protein: CASSQDIGTLANEKLFF. V is TRBV4-3 and J is TRBJ1-4; no clear D. CDR1 LGHNA and CDR2 YSLEER come from the germline V gene. With 0 bases removed from V and 3 bases from J, the gap between germline ends came to 14 bases. The CDR3 is made up of 17 amino acids.

The CDR3 nucleotides read TGTGCCAGCAGCCGATTGACAGGGAACGGCTACGAGCAGTACTTC. Translating it yields CASSRLTGNGYEQYF. V usage is TRBV7-9 and J usage is TRBJ2-7, with 7 bases fitting TRBD1. The CDR3 runs to 15 residues. Looked up from germline, CDR1 is SEHNR and CDR2 is FQNEAQ (reference sequence). The trim removed 5 bases at V and 3 bases at J, leaving 10 bases unmatched.

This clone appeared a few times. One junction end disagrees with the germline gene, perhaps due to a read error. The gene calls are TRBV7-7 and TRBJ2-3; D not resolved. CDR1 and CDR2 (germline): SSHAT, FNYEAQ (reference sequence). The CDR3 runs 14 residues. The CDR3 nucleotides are TGTGCTAGCAGCTTAGCTGGGGGCACAGATACGCAGTATTTT. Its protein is CASSLAGGTDTQYF. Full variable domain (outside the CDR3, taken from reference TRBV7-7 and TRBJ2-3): GAGVSQSPRYKVTKRGQDVTLRCDPISSHATLYWYQQALGQGPEFLTYFNYEAQPDKSGLPSDRFSAERPEGSISTLTIQRTEQRDSAMYRCASSLAGGTDTQYFGPGTRLTVL.

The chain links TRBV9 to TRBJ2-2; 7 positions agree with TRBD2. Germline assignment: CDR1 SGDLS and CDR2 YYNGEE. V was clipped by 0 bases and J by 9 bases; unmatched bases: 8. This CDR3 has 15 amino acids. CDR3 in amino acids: CASSVAPGGGRELFF. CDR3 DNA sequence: TGTGCCAGCAGCGTAGCCCCCGGCGGGGGACGGGAGCTGTTTTTT.

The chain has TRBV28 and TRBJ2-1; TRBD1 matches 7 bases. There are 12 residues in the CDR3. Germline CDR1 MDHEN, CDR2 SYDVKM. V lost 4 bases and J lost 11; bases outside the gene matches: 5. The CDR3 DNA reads TGTGCCAGCAGTTCATACAGGGGACAGCAGTTCTTC. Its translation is CASSSYRGQQFF.

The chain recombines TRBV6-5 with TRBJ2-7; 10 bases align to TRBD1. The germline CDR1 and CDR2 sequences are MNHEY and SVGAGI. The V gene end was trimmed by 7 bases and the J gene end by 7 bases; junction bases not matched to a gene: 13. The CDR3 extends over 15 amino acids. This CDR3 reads CASMHSTGGFLEQYF. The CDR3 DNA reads TGTGCCAGCATGCACTCGACAGGGGGCTTTTTAGAGCAGTACTTC.

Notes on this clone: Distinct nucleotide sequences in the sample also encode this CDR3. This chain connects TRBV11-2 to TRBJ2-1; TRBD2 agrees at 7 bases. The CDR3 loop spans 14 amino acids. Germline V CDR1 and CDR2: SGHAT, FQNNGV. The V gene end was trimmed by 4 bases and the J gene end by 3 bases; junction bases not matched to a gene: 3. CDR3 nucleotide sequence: TGTGCCAGCAGCTCAGGGACTAACTACAATGAGCAGTTCTTC. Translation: CASSSGTNYNEQFF.

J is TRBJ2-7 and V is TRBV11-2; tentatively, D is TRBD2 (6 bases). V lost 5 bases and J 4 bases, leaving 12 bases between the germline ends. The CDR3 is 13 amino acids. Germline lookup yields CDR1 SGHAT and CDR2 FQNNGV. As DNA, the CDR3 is TGTGCCAGCAGCCTGACTAGTATTTACGAGCAGTACTTC. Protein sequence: CASSLTSIYEQYF.

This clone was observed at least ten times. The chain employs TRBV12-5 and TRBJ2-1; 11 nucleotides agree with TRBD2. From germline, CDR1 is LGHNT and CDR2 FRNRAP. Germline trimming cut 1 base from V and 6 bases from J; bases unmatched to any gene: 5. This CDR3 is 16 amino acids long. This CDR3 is CASGLGIAGGLNEQFF. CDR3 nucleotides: TGTGCTAGTGGTTTGGGCATAGCGGGGGGGCTCAATGAGCAGTTCTTC.

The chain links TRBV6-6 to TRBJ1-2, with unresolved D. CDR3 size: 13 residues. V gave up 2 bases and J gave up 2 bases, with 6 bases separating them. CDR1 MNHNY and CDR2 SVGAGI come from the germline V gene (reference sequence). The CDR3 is CASSYNSNYGYTF. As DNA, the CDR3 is TGTGCCAGCAGTTACAACTCCAACTATGGCTACACCTTC.

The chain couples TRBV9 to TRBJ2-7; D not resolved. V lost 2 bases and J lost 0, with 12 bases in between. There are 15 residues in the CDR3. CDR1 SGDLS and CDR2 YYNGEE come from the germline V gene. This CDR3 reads CASSVWETLSYEQYF. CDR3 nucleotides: TGTGCCAGCAGCGTTTGGGAAACGCTCTCCTACGAGCAGTACTTC.

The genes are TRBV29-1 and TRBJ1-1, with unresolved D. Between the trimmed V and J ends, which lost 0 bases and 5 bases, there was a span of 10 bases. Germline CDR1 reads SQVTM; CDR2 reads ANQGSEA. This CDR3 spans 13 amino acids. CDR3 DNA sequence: TGCAGCGTTGAAGATCTCTCCCAAACTGAAGCTTTCTTT. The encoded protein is CSVEDLSQTEAFF. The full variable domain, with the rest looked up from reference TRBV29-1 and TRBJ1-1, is SAVISQKPSRDICQRGTSLTIQCQVDSQVTMMFWYRQQPGQSLTLIATANQGSEATYESGFVIDKFPISRPNLTFSTLTVSNMSPEDSSIYLCSVEDLSQTEAFFGQGTRLTVV.

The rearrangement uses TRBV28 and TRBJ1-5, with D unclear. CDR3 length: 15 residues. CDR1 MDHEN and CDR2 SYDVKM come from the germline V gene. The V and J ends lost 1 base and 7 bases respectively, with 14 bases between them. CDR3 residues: CASSLYRGTRQPQHF. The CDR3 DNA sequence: TGTGCCAGCAGTTTATACCGCGGTACTCGCCAGCCCCAGCATTTT.

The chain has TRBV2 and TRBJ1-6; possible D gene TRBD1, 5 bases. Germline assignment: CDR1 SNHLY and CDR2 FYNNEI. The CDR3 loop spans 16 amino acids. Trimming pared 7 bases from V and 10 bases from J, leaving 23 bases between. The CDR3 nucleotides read TGTGCCAGCACCGTCAAGGGAGGGGAATTCGGGTCACCCCTCCACTTT. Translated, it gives CASTVKGGEFGSPLHF.

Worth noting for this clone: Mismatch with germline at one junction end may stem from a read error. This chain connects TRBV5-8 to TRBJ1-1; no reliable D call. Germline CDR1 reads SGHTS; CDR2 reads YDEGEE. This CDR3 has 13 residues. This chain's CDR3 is CASSLGGNAEAFF. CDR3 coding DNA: TGTGCCAGCAGTTTGGGAGGGAACGCTGAAGCTTTCTTT.

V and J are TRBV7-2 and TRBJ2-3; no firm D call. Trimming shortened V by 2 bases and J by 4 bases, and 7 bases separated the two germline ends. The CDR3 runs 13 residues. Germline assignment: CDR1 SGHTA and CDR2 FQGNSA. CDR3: CASSLFRADTQYF. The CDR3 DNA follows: TGTGCCAGCAGCTTATTTAGGGCAGATACGCAGTATTTT.

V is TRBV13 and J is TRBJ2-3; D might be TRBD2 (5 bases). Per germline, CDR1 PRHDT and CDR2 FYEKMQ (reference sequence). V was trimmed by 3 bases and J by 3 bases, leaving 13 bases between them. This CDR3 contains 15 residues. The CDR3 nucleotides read TGTGCCAGCAGCTTCGTTTTCGGGGTTACAGATACGCAGTATTTT. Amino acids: CASSFVFGVTDTQYF. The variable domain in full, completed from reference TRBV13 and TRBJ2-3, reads AAGVIQSPRHLIKEKRETATLKCYPIPRHDTVYWYQQGPGQDPQFLISFYEKMQSDKGSIPDRFSAQQFSDYHSELNMSSLELGDSALYFCASSFVFGVTDTQYFGPGTRLTVL.

CDR3 coding DNA: TGTGCCAGCAGTTATGGGGGAAATCAGCCCCAGCATTTT. The encoded protein is CASSYGGNQPQHF. The chain uses TRBV6-5 and TRBJ1-5, with D possibly TRBD1 on 5 matching bases. In germline, CDR1 is MNHEY, CDR2 SVGAGI. The CDR3 has 13 residues. With 3 bases removed from V and 4 bases from J, the gap between germline ends came to 7 bases.

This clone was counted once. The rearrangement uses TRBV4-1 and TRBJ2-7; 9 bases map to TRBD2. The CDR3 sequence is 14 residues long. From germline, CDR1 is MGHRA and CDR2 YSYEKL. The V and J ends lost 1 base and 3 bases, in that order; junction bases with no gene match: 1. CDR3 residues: CASSQVAGDYEQYF. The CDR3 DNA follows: TGCGCCAGCAGCCAAGTAGCGGGGGACTACGAGCAGTACTTC.

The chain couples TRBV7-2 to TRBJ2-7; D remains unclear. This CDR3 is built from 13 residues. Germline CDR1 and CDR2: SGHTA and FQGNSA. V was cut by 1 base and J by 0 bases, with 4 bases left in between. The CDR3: CASSLDSSYEQYF. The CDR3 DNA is TGTGCCAGCAGCTTAGATAGCTCCTACGAGCAGTACTTC.

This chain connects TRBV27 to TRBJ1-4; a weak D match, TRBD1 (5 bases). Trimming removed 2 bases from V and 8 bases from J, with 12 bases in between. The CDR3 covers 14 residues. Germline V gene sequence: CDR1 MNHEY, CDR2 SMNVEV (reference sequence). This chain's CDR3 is CASSLTQGWEKLFF. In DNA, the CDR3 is TGTGCCAGCAGTTTAACCCAGGGATGGGAAAAACTGTTTTTT.

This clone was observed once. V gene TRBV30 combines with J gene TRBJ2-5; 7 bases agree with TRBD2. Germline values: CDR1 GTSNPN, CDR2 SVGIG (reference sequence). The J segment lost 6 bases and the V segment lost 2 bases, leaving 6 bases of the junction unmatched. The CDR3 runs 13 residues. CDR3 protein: CAWSSGAWKTQYF. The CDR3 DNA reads TGTGCCTGGAGTAGCGGGGCCTGGAAGACCCAGTACTTC.